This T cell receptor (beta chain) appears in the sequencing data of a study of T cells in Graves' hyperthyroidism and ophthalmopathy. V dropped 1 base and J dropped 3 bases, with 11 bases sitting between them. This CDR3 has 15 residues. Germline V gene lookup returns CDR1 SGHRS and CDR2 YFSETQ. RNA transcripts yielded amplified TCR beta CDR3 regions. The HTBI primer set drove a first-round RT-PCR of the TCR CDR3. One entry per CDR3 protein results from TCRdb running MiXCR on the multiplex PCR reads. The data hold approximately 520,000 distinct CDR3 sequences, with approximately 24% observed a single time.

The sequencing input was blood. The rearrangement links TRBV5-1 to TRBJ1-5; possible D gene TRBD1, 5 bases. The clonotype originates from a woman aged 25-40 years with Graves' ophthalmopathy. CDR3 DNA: TGCGCCAGCAGCTTGTGGGGGAACGACAATCAGCCCCAGCATTTT. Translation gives CASSLWGNDNQPQHF.